The next 11 T cell receptor beta chains were all read from a single sample in a study of vaccination effects on CD4 cells after COVID-19. After less than twelve days in culture, the CD4+ T cells were isolated. Each participant received a vaccine that was either BNT162b2 or mRNA-1273, given as two doses. Only in-frame clones appear in the TCRdb table, and some are missing; sequencing was by immunoSEQ multiplex PCR. This table holds more than 60,000 clones, around two thirds found once. The antigens these receptors bind are not known. Source: CD4+ T cells from PBMCs cultured without peptide, taken after COVID-19 vaccination. These receptors all stem from a human donor who received a COVID-19 vaccine.

This chain links TRBV10-2 with TRBJ1-2; the match to TRBD1 covers 8 bases. After removal of 3 bases from V and 6 bases from J, the junction contained 6 bases not matched to a gene. Germline V CDR1 and CDR2: WSHSY, SAAADI. The length of the CDR3 is 14 residues. The CDR3 loop is CASSDGRGRNGYTF. CDR3 in DNA: TGCGCCAGCAGTGACGGCAGGGGGCGGAATGGCTACACCTTC.

The chain links TRBV6-6 to TRBJ1-5, with 7 bases aligning to TRBD1. This CDR3 contains 16 residues. The germline V gene has CDR1 MNHNY and CDR2 SVGAGI (reference sequence). V shed 0 bases, J shed 7 bases, and the junction held 9 bases outside the gene matches. CDR3 residues: CASSYSQKGAYQPQHF. As DNA, the CDR3 is TGTGCCAGCAGTTACTCGCAGAAGGGGGCATACCAGCCCCAGCATTTT.

The rearrangement uses TRBV3-1 (or the pseudogene TRBV3-2) and TRBJ1-3; weak D call: TRBD1 (6 bases). This CDR3 comprises 13 residues. Germline CDR1 reads LGHDT; CDR2 reads YNNKEL (reference sequence). Between the trimmed V and J ends, which lost 3 bases and 6 bases, there was a span of 9 bases. The CDR3 DNA reads as TGTGCCAGCAGCCAGAACAGGGCAAACACCATATATTTT. It specifies CASSQNRANTIYF.

The chain recombines TRBV19 with TRBJ1-2; weak D call: TRBD1 (5 bases). CDR1 is LNHDA, CDR2 SQIVND, per germline (reference sequence). V lost 3 bases and J lost 0, with 5 bases in between. The CDR3 sequence is 13 residues long. CDR3 sequence: CASSMTANYGYTF. In nucleotides, the CDR3 is TGTGCCAGTAGTATGACAGCTAACTATGGCTACACCTTC.

The chain is built from TRBV5-1 and TRBJ2-3; TRBD2 matches 10 bases. Germline lookup yields CDR1 SGHRS and CDR2 YFSETQ. The ends lost 0 bases at V and 5 bases at J; junction bases unmatched: 9. This CDR3 has 17 amino acids. The CDR3 loop is CASSLGILAGGLDTQYF. CDR3 DNA sequence: TGCGCCAGCAGCTTGGGGATATTAGCGGGGGGTCTAGATACGCAGTATTTT.

The chain carries TRBV10-1 and TRBJ1-1, with a weak D call TRBD1 (5 bases). CDR1 is WNHNN, CDR2 SYGVQD, per germline (reference sequence). V was clipped by 6 bases and J by 4 bases, with 9 bases between them. CDR3 length: 12 residues. The CDR3 DNA follows: TGCGCCAGCAGCGGGGACTCCACTGAAGCTTTCTTT. Translating gives CASSGDSTEAFF.

V and J are TRBV19 and TRBJ2-2; 8 bases are shared with TRBD1. The CDR3 runs 14 residues. CDR1 and CDR2 (germline): LNHDA, SQIVND (reference sequence). J gave up 4 bases and V 6 bases, and 4 bases lay outside the gene matches. The CDR3 reads CASRVDRATGELFF. As DNA, the CDR3 is TGTGCCAGTAGGGTGGACAGGGCCACCGGGGAGCTGTTTTTT.

Only a few counts were recorded for this clone. The chain combines TRBV28 with TRBJ1-2, with 7 bases lining up with TRBD1. The CDR3 is 11 amino acids. V gave up 6 bases and J gave up 6 bases; unmatched junction bases: 1. CDR1 and CDR2 from the germline V gene are MDHEN and SYDVKM. The CDR3 nucleotides are TGTGCCAGCAGGGGACAGCATGGCTACACCTTC. Translation: CASRGQHGYTF.

This chain connects TRBV5-6 to TRBJ1-1; D remains ambiguous. V shed 0 bases and J shed 0 bases, with 6 bases lying between them. In germline, CDR1 is SGHDT, CDR2 YYEEEE. The CDR3 runs 14 residues. This chain's CDR3 is CASSLVHLNTEAFF. The DNA for the CDR3 is TGTGCCAGCAGCTTGGTACACTTGAACACTGAAGCTTTCTTT.

This chain joins TRBV19 and TRBJ1-6; perhaps TRBD1 as D (5 bases). The germline V and J ends were trimmed by 5 bases and 5 bases, with 13 bases remaining between them. Germline CDR1 and CDR2: LNHDA and SQIVND (reference sequence). This CDR3 comprises 15 residues. Here the CDR3 DNA reads TGTGCCAGTAGTTATGGGGGAATAGATAATTCACCCCTCCACTTT. It translates to CASSYGGIDNSPLHF.

The V and J genes are TRBV4-1 and TRBJ1-1; 11 bases are shared with TRBD1. V dropped 3 bases and J dropped 3; count of bases not matched to a gene: 6. Germline-derived CDR1 and CDR2 are MGHRA and YSYEKL. CDR3 size: 16 residues. CDR3 in DNA: TGCGCCAGCAGCCATCGTGGGACAGGGGGGTACACTGAAGCTTTCTTT. It codes for CASSHRGTGGYTEAFF.